The rows below give T cell receptor beta chains drawn from one sample of a study of control samples from healthy donors and cancer patients. Assay: immunoSEQ multiplex PCR; the TCRdb copy retains only in-frame clones and omits some. The table records tens of thousands of clones, about nine tenths of them present only once. The sample comprised blood. The receptor set was obtained from a woman aged 70-85 years in good health. Both conserved end residues are part of each CDR3. D genes are given only for firm matches. The size field is filled for only some rows; it gives once, few, many or a size class.

size	V	J	D	CDR3	DNA
NA	TRBV10-3	TRBJ2-7	NA	CAIKEAAPYEQYF	TGTGCCATCAAAGAAGCGGCCCCCTACGAGCAGTACTTC
NA	TRBV3-1/TRBV3-2	TRBJ1-1	NA	CASSQVAGNTEAFF	TGTGCCAGCAGCCAAGTTGCGGGGAACACTGAAGCTTTCTTT
NA	TRBV9	TRBJ1-2	TRBD1	CASSVEGTGVHGYTF	TGTGCCAGCAGCGTAGAAGGGACAGGGGTCCATGGCTACACCTTC
NA	TRBV12-3/TRBV12-4	TRBJ1-3	NA	CASRAGAGNTIYF	TGTGCCAGTCGGGCGGGGGCCGGAAACACCATATATTTT
NA	TRBV5-1	TRBJ1-2	NA	CASSLDTTSYGYTF	TGCGCCAGCAGCCTGGACACGACCTCCTATGGCTACACCTTC
NA	TRBV10-1	TRBJ2-2	NA	CASSESVGANTGELFF	TGCGCCAGCAGTGAGTCGGTGGGAGCGAACACCGGGGAGCTGTTTTTT
few	TRBV5-1	TRBJ2-3	TRBD2	CASSLVSGTDTQYF	TGCGCCAGCAGCTTGGTTAGCGGGACAGATACGCAGTATTTT
NA	TRBV30	TRBJ2-7	NA	CAWSDRPYEQYF	TGTGCCTGGAGTGACCGGCCCTACGAGCAGTACTTC
once	TRBV25-1	TRBJ1-1	NA	CASSRMNTEAFF	TGTGCCAGCAGTCGGATGAACACTGAAGCTTTCTTT
NA	TRBV29-1	TRBJ2-1	TRBD2	CSATGGGVGSYNEQFF	TGCAGCGCTACGGGGGGTGGAGTTGGGTCCTACAATGAGCAGTTCTTC
few	TRBV11-2	TRBJ1-1	TRBD1	CASSLGIGTGDTEAFF	TGTGCCAGCAGCTTAGGGATTGGGACAGGAGACACTGAAGCTTTCTTT
NA	TRBV12-3/TRBV12-4	TRBJ2-7	NA	CASSKVAGYEQYF	TGTGCCAGCAGTAAAGTGGCAGGGTACGAGCAGTACTTC
once	TRBV5-1	TRBJ1-1	NA	CASSLGGIDTEAFF	TGCGCCAGCAGCTTGGGCGGGATAGACACTGAAGCTTTCTTT
NA	TRBV19	TRBJ1-1	TRBD1	CASSAEDRGNTEAFF	TGTGCCAGTAGTGCGGAAGACAGGGGGAACACTGAAGCTTTCTTT
NA	TRBV5-1	TRBJ1-6	NA	CASSLDPGGNNSPLHF	TGCGCCAGCAGCTTGGACCCCGGGGGTAATAATTCACCCCTCCACTTT
NA	TRBV15	TRBJ2-3	TRBD2	CATGLARSTDTQYF	TGTGCCACGGGACTAGCGCGGAGCACAGATACGCAGTATTTT
NA	TRBV9	TRBJ1-1	NA	CASSKGGTGEAFF	TGTGCCAGCAGCAAAGGAGGTACAGGAGAAGCTTTCTTT
NA	TRBV5-4	TRBJ2-7	TRBD2	CASSLAGGLSYEQYF	TGTGCCAGCAGCTTGGCGGGGGGACTCTCCTACGAGCAGTACTTC
NA	TRBV28	TRBJ1-5	NA	CASSLGGRQPQHF	TGTGCCAGCAGTTTGGGAGGGAGACAGCCCCAGCATTTT
NA	TRBV27	TRBJ2-1	NA	CASSFAAGDEQFF	TGTGCCAGCAGTTTTGCCGCCGGGGATGAGCAGTTCTTC
NA	TRBV29-1	TRBJ2-5	TRBD2	CSARGGKGETQYF	TGCAGCGCGCGGGGGGGGAAGGGGGAGACCCAGTACTTC
NA	TRBV13	TRBJ1-3	NA	CASSFRPGRGNTIYF	TGTGCCAGCAGCTTCCGGCCGGGGCGTGGAAACACCATATATTTT
NA	TRBV9	TRBJ2-2	TRBD2	CASSRSGTTFNTGELFF	TGTGCCAGCAGTCGTAGCGGGACAACCTTTAACACCGGGGAGCTGTTTTTT
NA	TRBV7-8	TRBJ1-6	NA	CASSRGPGSPLHF	TGTGCCAGCAGCCGAGGGCCCGGGTCACCCCTCCACTTT
NA	TRBV11-2	TRBJ1-6	NA	CASSLSVGDNSPLHF	TGTGCCAGCAGCTTATCGGTGGGGGATAATTCACCCCTCCACTTT